These T cell receptor beta chains were read from a single sample in a study of immune cell composition in non-small cell lung cancer. Repertoires were generated with immunoSEQ multiplex PCR, while TCRdb's copy carries only in-frame clones and drops some. The table includes approximately 2,100 clones, around 80% detected once. Sequenced: lung tumor tissue. The source is a human donor with non-small cell lung cancer. Both conserved end residues are part of each CDR3. A D gene is named only where the DNA matches it firmly. Part of the rows lack a size; the others show once, few, many or a class for expanded clones.

d_gene | j_gene | len | v_gene | abundance | CDR3aa | CDR3nt
TRBD1 | TRBJ2-1 | 16 | TRBV11-2 | - | CASSPWTGGSYNEQFF | TGTGCCAGCAGCCCATGGACAGGGGGCTCCTACAATGAGCAGTTCTTC
TRBD1 | TRBJ1-5 | 15 | TRBV2 | - | CASRPQGISNQPQHF | TGTGCCAGCAGGCCACAGGGGATTAGCAATCAGCCCCAGCATTTT
TRBD2 | TRBJ2-5 | 15 | TRBV4-3 | - | CASSQEGTSGETQYF | TGCGCCAGCAGCCAAGAAGGGACTAGCGGGGAGACCCAGTACTTC
TRBD2 | TRBJ2-2 | 16 | TRBV5-4 | - | CASSPAAGGPSGELFF | TGTGCCAGCAGCCCCGCAGCGGGGGGGCCGAGCGGGGAGCTGTTTTTT
TRBD1 | TRBJ2-2 | 15 | TRBV27 | few | CASGHRDRDTGELFF | TGTGCCAGCGGACACCGGGACAGGGACACCGGGGAGCTGTTTTTT
TRBD2 | TRBJ2-1 | 16 | TRBV7-3 | - | CASSPRLAGDGNEQFF | TGTGCCAGCAGCCCCCGACTAGCGGGAGATGGCAATGAGCAGTTCTTC
- | TRBJ1-4 | 10 | TRBV27 | large | CAQPGEKLFF | TGTGCCCAACCAGGGGAAAAACTGTTTTTT
- | TRBJ2-1 | 15 | TRBV28 | - | CASSPTGNTYNEQFF | TGTGCCAGCAGTCCGACGGGAAATACCTACAATGAGCAGTTCTTC
- | TRBJ2-3 | 14 | TRBV5-6 | - | CASSLPTGTDTQYF | TGTGCCAGCAGCTTACCGACAGGCACAGATACGCAGTATTTT
- | TRBJ1-1 | 13 | TRBV27 | few | CASSGSLNTEAFF | TGTGCCAGCAGTGGGAGTTTGAACACTGAAGCTTTCTTT
TRBD2 | TRBJ2-7 | 14 | TRBV30 | few | CAWRQRGRTYEQYF | TGTGCCTGGAGACAGCGGGGGCGAACCTACGAGCAGTACTTC
- | TRBJ2-7 | 12 | TRBV7-2 | - | CASSSSSYEQYF | TGTGCCAGCAGCTCTAGCTCCTACGAGCAGTACTTC
TRBD1 | TRBJ2-3 | 15 | TRBV9 | - | CASSVDRGLGDTQYF | TGTGCCAGCAGCGTCGACAGGGGGCTGGGAGATACGCAGTATTTT
- | TRBJ2-7 | 14 | TRBV21-1 | - | CASSKALSAGIEYF | TGTGCCAGCAGCAAAGCGCTTTCGGCAGGAATAGAGTACTTC
- | TRBJ2-3 | 14 | TRBV7-6 | - | CASSQERSTDTQYF | TGTGCCAGCAGCCAAGAGAGAAGCACAGATACGCAGTATTTT
- | TRBJ2-5 | 15 | TRBV6-1 | once | CASIVDNRDQETQYF | TGTGCCAGCATAGTGGACAACCGGGACCAAGAGACCCAGTACTTC
- | TRBJ1-3 | 16 | TRBV18 | - | CASSPQGLGAGNTIYF | TGTGCCAGCTCACCACAAGGGTTGGGAGCTGGAAACACCATATATTTT
- | TRBJ1-4 | 15 | TRBV5-6 | - | CASSLGATTNEKLFF | TGTGCCAGCAGCTTGGGGGCTACAACTAATGAAAAACTGTTTTTT
- | TRBJ1-4 | 18 | TRBV7-9 | - | CASSLGRGRLATNEKLFF | TGTGCCAGCAGCTTGGGCAGGGGACGACTTGCAACTAATGAAAAACTGTTTTTT
TRBD1 | TRBJ1-2 | 17 | TRBV7-9 | - | CASSTGTGGVGSYGYTF | TGTGCCAGCAGCACGGGGACAGGGGGCGTAGGGTCCTATGGCTACACCTTC
- | TRBJ2-3 | 15 | TRBV7-3 | - | CASRMGLHHTDTQYF | TGTGCCAGCAGGATGGGACTCCACCACACAGATACGCAGTATTTT
TRBD1 | TRBJ2-5 | 13 | TRBV6-5 | - | CASSYDRAETQYF | TGTGCCAGCAGTTACGACAGGGCAGAGACCCAGTACTTC
- | TRBJ1-1 | 13 | TRBV6-1 | - | CASVRSMNTEAFF | TGTGCCAGCGTACGGAGCATGAACACTGAAGCTTTCTTT
- | TRBJ2-7 | 15 | TRBV7-2 | - | CASSLEPTSSYEQYF | TGTGCCAGCAGCTTAGAACCGACAAGCTCCTACGAGCAGTACTTC
TRBD1 | TRBJ1-6 | 15 | TRBV6-5 | - | CASSYASGQHSPLHF | TGTGCCAGCAGTTACGCTTCGGGACAGCATTCACCCCTCCACTTT
TRBD1 | TRBJ1-4 | 13 | TRBV14 | - | CASSDRVKEKLFF | TGTGCCAGCTCCGACAGGGTTAAGGAAAAACTGTTTTTT
- | TRBJ1-1 | 13 | TRBV6-6 | once | CASRPSRDTEAFF | TGTGCCAGCAGACCTTCCCGGGACACTGAAGCTTTCTTT
TRBD1 | TRBJ1-6 | 15 | TRBV5-1 | - | CASSLEGANNSPLHF | TGCGCCAGCAGCTTAGAGGGGGCTAATAATTCACCCCTCCACTTT
TRBD1 | TRBJ2-4 | 14 | TRBV19 | - | CASSVQGAGDIQYF | TGTGCCAGTAGTGTCCAGGGGGCCGGGGACATTCAGTACTTC
TRBD1 | TRBJ1-1 | 15 | TRBV7-9 | large | CASSSGQGGVTEAFF | TGTGCCAGCAGCTCTGGACAGGGGGGAGTCACTGAAGCTTTCTTT
TRBD1 | TRBJ2-3 | 18 | TRBV27 | - | CASSLRPQTGGNTDTQYF | TGTGCCAGCAGTTTACGCCCCCAGACAGGGGGCAATACAGATACGCAGTATTTT
- | TRBJ1-2 | 12 | TRBV6-5 | - | CASLGRGVGYTF | TGTGCCAGCTTGGGCCGGGGGGTCGGCTACACCTTC
TRBD1 | TRBJ1-1 | 14 | TRBV5-5 | once | CASSRTGVRTEAFF | TGTGCCAGCAGCCGGACAGGGGTAAGGACTGAAGCTTTCTTT
TRBD1 | TRBJ1-1 | 15 | TRBV5-4 | - | CASSSLRGLDTEAFF | TGTGCCAGCAGCTCCCTCAGGGGGCTTGACACTGAAGCTTTCTTT
- | TRBJ2-3 | 13 | TRBV7-3 | - | CASSLSVGDTQYF | TGTGCCAGCAGCTTGAGTGTCGGAGATACGCAGTATTTT
TRBD2 | TRBJ2-3 | 18 | TRBV4-1 | few | CASSRGLAGGPVQDTQYF | TGCGCCAGCAGCCGCGGACTAGCGGGAGGGCCGGTGCAAGATACGCAGTATTTT
- | TRBJ2-3 | 16 | TRBV18 | - | CASSPLSARRSDTQYF | TGTGCCAGCTCCCCCCTGAGCGCCCGGAGGTCAGATACGCAGTATTTT
- | TRBJ1-2 | 15 | TRBV4-1 | - | CASSPGPLSSGGYTF | TGCGCCAGCAGCCCGGGTCCCTTAAGTTCAGGGGGCTACACCTTC
TRBD1 | TRBJ2-5 | 16 | TRBV27 | - | CASSLGSGQGLETQYF | TGTGCCAGCAGTTTAGGAAGTGGACAGGGGCTCGAGACCCAGTACTTC
- | TRBJ2-1 | 17 | TRBV21-1 | - | CASTITPVSGKYNEQFF | TGTGCCAGCACCATTACGCCTGTCAGCGGGAAATACAATGAGCAGTTCTTC
TRBD1 | TRBJ1-1 | 13 | TRBV6-5 | - | CASRQGWDTEAFF | TGTGCCAGTCGACAGGGCTGGGACACTGAAGCTTTCTTT
TRBD2 | TRBJ2-3 | 15 | TRBV5-6 | - | CASSFSGTSGGSGYF | TGTGCCAGCAGCTTCTCCGGGACTAGCGGGGGATCCGGATATTTT
- | TRBJ1-3 | 11 | TRBV29-1 | - | CSVLVGNTIYF | TGCAGCGTTCTTGTTGGAAACACCATATATTTT
TRBD1 | TRBJ1-2 | 13 | TRBV6-1 | - | CASREGARNGYTF | TGTGCCAGCAGGGAGGGGGCGCGAAATGGCTACACCTTC
TRBD1 | TRBJ2-7 | 15 | TRBV11-2 | large | CASRQDRGTSYEQYF | TGTGCCAGCAGACAGGACAGGGGAACATCCTACGAGCAGTACTTC
- | TRBJ2-2 | 15 | TRBV7-6 | - | CASRLRGYGTGELFF | TGTGCCAGCAGACTAAGGGGTTACGGCACCGGGGAGCTGTTTTTT